Detailed here is one T cell receptor (beta chain). Only in-frame clones appear in the TCRdb table, and some are missing; sequencing was by immunoSEQ multiplex PCR. Found here are approximately 470,000 clones, 80% to 90% of them singletons; the top ten hold about 3.2%. These data originate in a study of blood T cell repertoires in COVID-19. The sample consisted of peripheral blood. This receptor was obtained from a human donor in a cohort sampled during active COVID-19.

The CDR3 protein is CASSSSTATGELFF. CDR3 in DNA: TGCGCCAGCAGCTCTTCGACAGCCACCGGGGAGCTGTTTTTT. The gene calls are TRBV5-1 and TRBJ2-2, with a possible D match to TRBD1 (5 bases). The CDR3 is 14 amino acids. Germline V gives CDR1 SGHRS, CDR2 YFSETQ. V lost 3 bases to trimming and J lost 4 bases, with 10 bases between them.